The 29 T cell receptor beta chains listed next were all sequenced from one sample in a study of blood T cell repertoires in COVID-19. Method: immunoSEQ multiplex PCR; TCRdb's copy keeps in-frame clones and lacks some. The sample carries around 150,000 clones, around 81% recorded once. Source material: PBMCs or T cells enriched from blood (not recorded which). Receptor source: a man aged 35 to 55 who had recovered from COVID-19.

This clone was found a few times. The rearrangement links TRBV5-1 to TRBJ1-6, with a possible D match to TRBD1 (6 bases). Trimming took 3 bases from V and 10 from J, leaving 17 bases between them. Germline V CDR1 and CDR2: SGHRS, YFSETQ. The CDR3 covers 15 residues. The CDR3 sequence is CASSSNQGIGSPLHF. The CDR3 DNA reads TGCGCCAGCAGCTCGAATCAGGGGATTGGCTCACCCCTCCACTTT.

V and J are TRBV7-3 and TRBJ2-7, with D perhaps TRBD2 (6 bases). Germline V gives CDR1 SGHTA, CDR2 FQGTGA. V was shortened by 3 bases and J by 2 bases, with 8 bases between the two germline ends. This CDR3 has 13 amino acids. Written as DNA, the CDR3 is TGTGCCAGCAGCTTGGGGGGTACCTACGAGCAGTACTTC. It yields the protein CASSLGGTYEQYF. Full variable domain (remainder filled in from reference TRBV7-3 and TRBJ2-7): GAGVSQTPSNKVTEKGKYVELRCDPISGHTALYWYRQSLGQGPEFLIYFQGTGAADDSGLPNDRFFAVRPEGSVSTLKIQRTERGDSAVYLCASSLGGTYEQYFGPGTRLTVT.

This clone appeared a single time. V usage is TRBV21-1 and J usage is TRBJ2-2; the table's D call of TRBD1 was not tested on the DNA. TRBV21-1 is recorded as a pseudogene. The CDR3 has 17 amino acids. CDR3 sequence reads: CASSEGMGQGGTGELFF. Here the CDR3 DNA reads TGTGCCAGCAGCGAGGGAATGGGACAGGGAGGCACCGGGGAGCTGTTTTTT.

The chain joins TRBV11-2 to TRBJ2-7; TRBD1 agrees at 7 bases. V gave up 0 bases and J gave up 0 bases; unmatched junction bases: 8. The V gene's germline CDR1 is SGHAT and CDR2 FQNNGV. The CDR3 contains 17 residues. The CDR3 DNA follows: TGTGCCAGCAGCTTAGAGGACCTGACAGGGAGCTCCTACGAGCAGTACTTC. Its translation is CASSLEDLTGSSYEQYF.

The chain employs TRBV30 and TRBJ2-4, with D hard to call. The CDR3 is 15 residues long. V was clipped by 5 bases and J by 1 base, with 15 bases between them. Germline V gene sequence: CDR1 GTSNPN, CDR2 SVGIG (reference sequence). CDR3 DNA: TGTGCCTGGGAGGCTGTAGGTCGCGCCAAAAACATTCAGTACTTC. It specifies CAWEAVGRAKNIQYF.

This clone was counted only a few times. The rearrangement links TRBV19 to TRBJ2-3; D is unclear. This CDR3 is 14 amino acids long. V was clipped by 4 bases and J by 0 bases, with 8 bases between them. Germline lookup yields CDR1 LNHDA and CDR2 SQIVND (reference sequence). The CDR3 bases are TGTGCCAGTAGTAAGCCCTCTAGCACAGATACGCAGTATTTT. Translation: CASSKPSSTDTQYF.

This chain joins TRBV19 and TRBJ1-4; D is ambiguous. CDR3 size: 13 residues. Trimming removed 6 bases from V and 7 bases from J, with 12 bases in between. Germline V gives CDR1 LNHDA, CDR2 SQIVND (reference sequence). The CDR3 is CASSPPGSEKLFF. For the CDR3, the DNA is TGTGCCAGTAGCCCCCCCGGGAGTGAAAAACTGTTTTTT.

This sequence joins TRBV11-2 and TRBJ1-1; D might be TRBD1 (6 bases). CDR1 and CDR2 (germline): SGHAT, FQNNGV. CDR3 length equals 15 residues. The V end lost 4 bases, the J end lost 0 bases, and 12 bases lay between the germline ends. The CDR3: CASSSGQIMNTEAFF. The CDR3 DNA sequence: TGTGCCAGCAGCTCAGGACAGATCATGAACACTGAAGCTTTCTTT. Based on the CDR3 plus reference TRBV11-2 and TRBJ1-1, the full variable domain is EAGVAQSPRYKIIEKRQSVAFWCNPISGHATLYWYQQILGQGPKLLIQFQNNGVVDDSQLPKDRFSAERLKGVDSTLKIQPAKLEDSAVYLCASSSGQIMNTEAFFGQGTRLTVV.

This sequence joins TRBV10-2 and TRBJ1-3; D is uncertain. Germline V CDR1 and CDR2: WSHSY, SAAADI. The CDR3 contains 13 residues. V gave up 6 bases and J gave up 1 base, with 7 bases separating them. The CDR3 loop is CASSEQSGNTIYF. The CDR3 bases are TGCGCCAGCAGCGAACAATCTGGAAACACCATATATTTT.

The CDR3 spells CASSTELDRGLNTEAFF. The CDR3 DNA reads as TGTGCCAGTAGTACCGAATTGGACAGGGGATTGAACACTGAAGCTTTCTTT. The chain links TRBV19 to TRBJ1-1; 9 nucleotides agree with TRBD1. The V gene end was trimmed by 4 bases and the J gene end by 0 bases; junction bases not matched to a gene: 9. This CDR3 region has 17 residues. In germline, CDR1 is LNHDA, CDR2 SQIVND (reference sequence).

The chain links TRBV27 to TRBJ1-1; D gene uncertain. Trimming cost V 8 bases and J 8 bases, with 9 bases left between them. There are 10 residues in the CDR3. Germline loops: CDR1 MNHEY, CDR2 SMNVEV (reference sequence). This CDR3 is CASGGIEAFF. The CDR3, as DNA: TGTGCCAGCGGAGGGATAGAAGCTTTCTTT.

The chain uses TRBV11-2 and TRBJ1-2; no firm D call. Germline CDR1 reads SGHAT; CDR2 reads FQNNGV. Deletions cut 2 bases from V and 5 bases from J, with 15 bases between. The CDR3 has 15 residues. In nucleotides, the CDR3 is TGTGCCAGCAGCTTAAAGACGTGGTCGGAGTATGGCTACACCTTC. This gives the protein CASSLKTWSEYGYTF.

This chain's CDR3 is CASSQRAYEQYF. The CDR3 nucleotides read TGTGCCAGCAGCCAGAGGGCATACGAGCAGTACTTC. The chain has TRBV14 and TRBJ2-7, with D possibly matching TRBD2 (5 bases). Between the trimmed V and J ends, which lost 3 bases and 4 bases, there was a span of 7 bases. Germline V CDR1 and CDR2: SGHDN, FVKESK. The length of the CDR3 is 12 residues. Drawing the rest from reference TRBV14 and TRBJ2-7, the complete variable domain is EAGVTQFPSHSVIEKGQTVTLRCDPISGHDNLYWYRRVMGKEIKFLLHFVKESKQDESGMPNNRFLAERTGGTYSTLKVQPAELEDSGVYFCASSQRAYEQYFGPGTRLTVT.

The J gene is TRBJ1-2, the V gene TRBV5-1, with 8 positions matching TRBD1. Unmatched junction bases numbered 6, after V lost 5 bases and J lost 3 bases. CDR1 and CDR2 (germline): SGHRS, YFSETQ. CDR3 length: 14 residues. The CDR3 protein is CASSRQGIDYGYTF. The CDR3 DNA reads as TGCGCCAGCAGTCGACAGGGGATCGACTATGGCTACACCTTC.

This clone was seen ten or more times. The V gene is TRBV18, the J gene TRBJ1-3; the D gene is possibly TRBD1 (6 bases). This CDR3 has 16 amino acids. Trimming took 3 bases from V and 6 from J, leaving 18 bases between them. The V gene's germline CDR1 is KGHSH and CDR2 LQKENI. The CDR3 is CASSPSLAGTKNTIYF. CDR3 nucleotides: TGTGCCAGCTCACCGAGTCTGGCCGGGACAAAAAACACCATATATTTT.

This chain links TRBV19 with TRBJ1-1; TRBD1 might be the D (6 bases). Per germline, CDR1 LNHDA and CDR2 SQIVND (reference sequence). V was cut by 4 bases and J by 2 bases, with 11 bases left in between. There are 14 residues in the CDR3. This CDR3 is CASSKGDYNTEAFF. In DNA form, the CDR3 reads TGTGCCAGTAGTAAGGGGGACTATAACACTGAAGCTTTCTTT. The full variable domain, completed using reference TRBV19 and TRBJ1-1, is DGGITQSPKYLFRKEGQNVTLSCEQNLNHDAMYWYRQDPGQGLRLIYYSQIVNDFQKGDIAEGYSVSREKKESFPLTVTSAQKNPTAFYLCASSKGDYNTEAFFGQGTRLTVV.

J is TRBJ1-2 and V is TRBV5-6, with D possibly TRBD1 on 6 matching bases. CDR3 size: 13 residues. Trimming stripped 3 bases from V and 4 bases from J, with 10 bases between. The germline CDR1 and CDR2 sequences are SGHDT and YYEEEE. As DNA, the CDR3 is TGTGCCAGCAGCTCAGGGGTGCTCTATGGCTACACCTTC. It specifies CASSSGVLYGYTF.

This rearrangement joins TRBV5-1 to TRBJ1-1; 9 nucleotides line up with TRBD1. This CDR3 comprises 15 residues. Germline lookup yields CDR1 SGHRS and CDR2 YFSETQ. V was clipped by 3 bases and J by 5 bases; unmatched bases: 8. This CDR3 is CASSWGDRDGTEAFF. CDR3 nucleotide sequence: TGCGCCAGCAGCTGGGGGGACAGGGACGGGACTGAAGCTTTCTTT.

V is TRBV19 and J is TRBJ1-3; D gene ambiguous. Looked up from germline, CDR1 is LNHDA and CDR2 is SQIVND (reference sequence). Trimming removed 8 bases from V and 3 bases from J, with 14 bases in between. The CDR3 totals 14 residues. The chain's CDR3 is CASQPAKIGNTIYF. As DNA, the CDR3 is TGTGCCAGTCAACCAGCGAAGATTGGAAACACCATATATTTT.

The rearrangement joins TRBV11-3 to TRBJ1-5; D is possibly TRBD1 (6 bases). This CDR3 is 16 amino acids long. With 6 bases removed from V and 5 bases from J, the gap between germline ends came to 20 bases. Germline V lookup: CDR1 SGHNT, CDR2 YENEEA. Here the CDR3 reads CASRHPAGGAYQPQHF. The CDR3 DNA is TGTGCCAGCAGACACCCGGCCGGGGGGGCTTATCAGCCCCAGCATTTT.

This sequence joins TRBV3-1 (or the pseudogene TRBV3-2) and TRBJ1-1; D might be TRBD1 (6 bases). Germline assignment: CDR1 LGHDT and CDR2 YNNKEL (reference sequence). Trimming shortened V by 4 bases and J by 3 bases, and 15 bases separated the two germline ends. The CDR3 spans 15 residues. The CDR3 DNA reads as TGTGCCAGCAGCCTACAGGGACGGGCGGACACTGAAGCTTTCTTT. Translation gives CASSLQGRADTEAFF.

V and J are TRBV5-1 and TRBJ2-1; D unclear. In germline, CDR1 is SGHRS, CDR2 YFSETQ. V was clipped by 1 base and J by 4 bases, with 6 bases between them. There are 13 residues in the CDR3. CDR3 protein: CASSLLVYNEQFF. For the CDR3, the DNA is TGCGCCAGCAGCTTGCTAGTTTACAATGAGCAGTTCTTC.

The chain employs TRBV29-1 and TRBJ1-1; the match to TRBD1 covers 11 bases. The CDR3 runs 15 residues. In germline, CDR1 is SQVTM, CDR2 ANQGSEA. The ends lost 7 bases at V and 4 bases at J; junction bases unmatched: 11. The CDR3, as DNA: TGCAGCGGTAGGGACAGGGGGTCGGTCGGCACTGAAGCTTTCTTT. This translates into CSGRDRGSVGTEAFF.

The chain recombines TRBV25-1 with TRBJ2-1; TRBD1 is a possible D gene (7 bases). The CDR3 length is 14 residues. Deletions cut 10 bases from V and 6 bases from J, with 19 bases between. Germline V lookup: CDR1 MGHDK, CDR2 SYGVNS. This CDR3 reads CAMQGGLEANEQFF. The CDR3 DNA reads as TGTGCCATGCAGGGGGGCCTTGAGGCCAATGAGCAGTTCTTC.

The rearrangement joins TRBV24-1 to TRBJ1-1, with a weak D call TRBD1 (5 bases). The CDR3 runs to 14 residues. Trimming left V 3 bases short and J 4 bases short, with 11 bases between. Germline V CDR1 and CDR2: KGHDR, SFDVKD. DNA for the CDR3: TGTGCCACCAGTGATCCGGGCCAGGGCACTGAAGCTTTCTTT. It codes for CATSDPGQGTEAFF.

This clone was counted between two and nine times. The genes are TRBV2 and TRBJ1-6, with 7 bases lining up with TRBD1. The V gene's germline CDR1 is SNHLY and CDR2 FYNNEI. The CDR3 runs to 15 residues. V shed 4 bases, J shed 9 bases, and the junction held 9 bases outside the gene matches. The CDR3 spells CASSGLTGAGSPLHF. Written as DNA, the CDR3 is TGTGCCAGCAGTGGGCTTACAGGGGCAGGTTCACCCCTCCACTTT.

V is TRBV7-2 and J is TRBJ2-5, with a tentative D call TRBD2 (5 bases). Trimming removed 5 bases at V and 3 bases at J, with 13 bases between. CDR1 SGHTA and CDR2 FQGNSA come from the germline V gene. This CDR3 spans 14 amino acids. CDR3 nucleotide sequence: TGTGCCAGCAGCACCGGACTGGGCAAAGAGACCCAGTACTTC. It codes for CASSTGLGKETQYF.

The V call is TRBV10-1, the J call TRBJ2-5; D is unresolved. The germline V gene encodes CDR1 WNHNN and CDR2 SYGVQD (reference sequence). This CDR3 has 11 residues. The germline V and J ends were trimmed by 9 bases and 4 bases, with 9 bases remaining between them. The CDR3 nucleotides read TGCGCCAGTACCTCGGGAGAGACCCAGTACTTC. Translating gives CASTSGETQYF.

This rearrangement joins TRBV6-4 to TRBJ2-7, with 9 bases matching TRBD1. This CDR3 has 14 amino acids. V lost 8 bases, J lost 5 bases, and 10 bases stayed unmatched. Germline V gene lookup returns CDR1 MRHNA and CDR2 SNTAGT. The CDR3: CASCTGTGLDEQYV. CDR3 nucleotides: TGTGCCAGCTGCACCGGGACAGGGCTCGACGAGCAGTACGTC.